This T cell receptor (beta chain) was sequenced in a study of T cell repertoires in cytomegalovirus infection (dated by TCRdb to the late 2010s). With regard to the full study: Because public TCR beta signatures pointed to carriage of CMV infection together with the matching HLA type, the HLA type of each donor mattered for the analysis.

Details on this clonotype: Its antigen remains undetermined. A much larger clone differs by one base, so this may be a read error.

TCRdb names Illumina HiSeq 1500 as the instrument used. TCRdb trimmed the raw reads at Q25, called clones with MiXCR and kept productive beta chains. Rows with one shared CDR3 protein collapse into an entry with the most common genes and DNA. Present in this sample are 200,000 to 300,000 distinct CDR3 sequences, about 12% of which were seen just once. Under 2% of the sample comes from the top ten. Including cysteine and phenylalanine, the CDR3 has 15 amino acids. Kept here is only the CDR3 DNA, which spans 45 bases and is read in frame from base 1. Based on the germline V gene, the CDR1 and CDR2 sequences are SGHAT and FQNNGV. On the study overall, not on this receptor specifically: Carriers of CMV infection plus the relevant HLA type were discriminated by the cumulative frequency of public TCR beta family members in the study cohort and in an independent roughly 380-donor cohort. The ex vivo response was dominated by HLA-C-restricted CMV-specific TCR beta clonotypes, which also provided the single most frequent clonotype in two of eight donors.

The receptor was isolated from a human donor in good health (CMV status not recorded). Some clones in this sample may be carry-over from other donors' samples. Sequencing input: PBMCs. The rearrangement combines TRBV11-2 with TRBJ2-1; 10 bases in the middle match TRBD2. The CDR3 sequence is CASSSLAGDLNDQFF. The DNA is as follows: TGTGCCAGCAGCTCCCTAGCGGGGGATCTCAATGATCAGTTCTTC.